What follows is one T cell receptor beta chain and its context. This sample is part of a study of T cells after posttransplantation cyclophosphamide. Germline CDR1 is MGHDK and CDR2 is SYGVNS. This CDR3 is built from 12 residues. J lost 4 bases, V lost 10 bases, and 6 bases had no gene match. The protocol was immunoSEQ multiplex PCR, while the TCRdb copy is restricted to in-frame clones and leaves out a portion. The data hold 12,000 or so clones, with 90% to 95% observed a single time. Cyclophosphamide on days +3 and +4 followed busulfan-fludarabine conditioning and a marrow graft. This chain connects TRBV25-1 to TRBJ1-2; 7 nucleotides agree with TRBD1. The TCR originated in a female patient aged 25-39 years who received an allogeneic stem cell transplant from an unrelated donor, was CMV-positive, and had no GVHD. Some T cells may be provided by the graft donor. The sequencing used PBMCs, collected after allogeneic stem cell transplant with posttransplant cyclophosphamide. The CDR3 region has the DNA TGTGCCACTCGGGACAGCCCCTATGGCTACACCTTC. This encodes CATRDSPYGYTF.